The 20 T cell receptor beta chains below come from one sample, sequenced in a study of blood T cell repertoires in COVID-19. Method: immunoSEQ multiplex PCR; TCRdb's copy keeps in-frame clones and lacks some. The sample holds more than 150,000 clones, approximately 78% seen once. The sequencing input was peripheral blood. Receptors originate from a woman older than 75 with active or convalescent COVID-19.

The V and J genes are TRBV10-3 and TRBJ1-5, with 7 nucleotides matching TRBD1. J lost 3 bases, V lost 6 bases, and 5 bases had no gene match. The germline gives CDR1 ENHRY, CDR2 SYGVKD. This CDR3 has 14 amino acids. The CDR3: CAISGGQLNQPQHF. Here the CDR3 DNA reads TGTGCCATCAGCGGGGGACAGCTCAATCAGCCCCAGCATTTT.

This chain links TRBV30 with TRBJ1-5; D remains ambiguous. Germline V gene sequence: CDR1 GTSNPN, CDR2 SVGIG (reference sequence). V was clipped by 1 base and J by 4 bases, with 11 bases between them. The CDR3 length is 14 residues. Here the CDR3 DNA reads TGTGCCTGGAGTGCCGGGTTACCAAATCAGCCCCAGCATTTT. Translated, it gives CAWSAGLPNQPQHF.

The chain carries TRBV28 and TRBJ2-5, with D maybe TRBD1 (5 bases). CDR1 and CDR2 from the germline V gene are MDHEN and SYDVKM. The CDR3 is 13 amino acids. The germline V and J ends were trimmed by 3 bases and 2 bases, with 7 bases remaining between them. The CDR3 sequence: CASSFDRQETQYF. For the CDR3, the DNA is TGTGCCAGCAGTTTCGACAGACAAGAGACCCAGTACTTC. Using reference TRBV28 and TRBJ2-5 for the parts outside the CDR3, the full variable domain is DVKVTQSSRYLVKRTGEKVFLECVQDMDHENMFWYRQDPGLGLRLIYFSYDVKMKEKGDIPEGYSVSREKKERFSLILESASTNQTSMYLCASSFDRQETQYFGPGTRLLVL.

V gene TRBV7-8 combines with J gene TRBJ1-4; tentative D call: TRBD1 (5 bases). Germline V gives CDR1 SGHVS, CDR2 FQNEAQ. The CDR3 is 14 residues long. The V gene lost 5 bases and the J gene lost 7 bases, with 14 bases spanning the gap. The CDR3 nucleotides read TGTGCCAGCAGCCCAGGGAGGGGTGGTGAAAAACTGTTTTTT. This codes for CASSPGRGGEKLFF.

A single count supports this clone. The CDR3, as DNA: TGTGCCAGCAGCTGGACCGGGACAACTGGGGAAAAACTGTTTTTT. Its protein product is CASSWTGTTGEKLFF. The genes are TRBV5-6 and TRBJ1-4, with a possible D match to TRBD1 (6 bases). Germline CDR1 and CDR2: SGHDT and YYEEEE. This CDR3 spans 15 amino acids. V lost 3 bases and J lost 8, with 17 bases in between.

This clone has more than one count but fewer than ten. The chain recombines TRBV7-9 with TRBJ2-2; TRBD1 matches at 8 bases. V dropped 6 bases and J dropped 0; count of bases not matched to a gene: 0. The CDR3 contains 14 residues. Germline CDR1 is SEHNR and CDR2 is FQNEAQ (reference sequence). In DNA, the CDR3 is TGTGCCAGCAGGACAGGGGCGAACACCGGGGAGCTGTTTTTT. It translates to CASRTGANTGELFF. The full variable domain, in which reference TRBV7-9 and TRBJ2-2 provide the parts outside the CDR3, is DTGVSQNPRHKITKRGQNVTFRCDPISEHNRLYWYRQTLGQGPEFLTYFQNEAQLEKSRLLSDRFSAERPKGSFSTLEIQRTEQGDSAMYLCASRTGANTGELFFGEGSRLTVL.

The V and J genes are TRBV6-1 and TRBJ2-7; 10 positions agree with TRBD2. After removal of 2 bases from V and 7 bases from J, the junction contained 11 bases not matched to a gene. This CDR3 region has 16 residues. CDR1 and CDR2 from the germline V gene are MNHNS and SASEGT. CDR3 residues: CASSERLAGAVLEQYF. CDR3 sequence (DNA): TGTGCCAGCAGTGAACGGCTAGCGGGGGCCGTCTTGGAGCAGTACTTC.

This chain joins TRBV6-4 and TRBJ1-3, with D unresolved. Looked up from germline, CDR1 is MRHNA and CDR2 is SNTAGT. The V end was cut by 3 bases, the J end by 2 bases, with 11 bases between. The CDR3 is 15 residues long. CDR3 DNA: TGTGCCAGCAGTGAAGTGACTTTGGCTGGAAACACCATATATTTT. Translation: CASSEVTLAGNTIYF.

This chain uses TRBV29-1 with TRBJ1-2, with D maybe TRBD1 (6 bases). From germline, CDR1 is SQVTM and CDR2 ANQGSEA. V dropped 4 bases and J dropped 8 bases, with 17 bases sitting between them. This CDR3 is 13 amino acids long. The CDR3 sequence is CSVGWSGVSGYTF. The CDR3 DNA sequence: TGCAGCGTTGGATGGTCAGGGGTGAGCGGCTACACCTTC. Complete variable domain (other parts from reference TRBV29-1 and TRBJ1-2): SAVISQKPSRDICQRGTSLTIQCQVDSQVTMMFWYRQQPGQSLTLIATANQGSEATYESGFVIDKFPISRPNLTFSTLTVSNMSPEDSSIYLCSVGWSGVSGYTFGSGTRLTVV.

The V call is TRBV7-9, the J call TRBJ2-7; TRBD2 agrees at 8 bases. CDR1 is SEHNR, CDR2 FQNEAQ, per germline (reference sequence). This CDR3 has 17 residues. V gave up 4 bases and J gave up 0 bases; unmatched junction bases: 11. The CDR3 DNA sequence: TGTGCCAGCAGCTCCGTGAGCGGGGGCCCTAGCTCCTACGAGCAGTACTTC. It is translated as CASSSVSGGPSSYEQYF.

The J gene is TRBJ2-2, the V gene TRBV4-1; possibly TRBD1 for D (6 bases). The germline V gene encodes CDR1 MGHRA and CDR2 YSYEKL. V lost 6 bases and J lost 5, with 22 bases in between. This CDR3 region has 17 residues. The CDR3 protein is CASSLHWTQGFTGELFF. The DNA of the CDR3 is TGCGCCAGCAGTCTCCATTGGACCCAGGGGTTTACCGGGGAGCTGTTTTTT.

This clone was detected only once. Here the CDR3 reads CASSVGPGLKNTEAFF. In DNA form, the CDR3 reads TGTGCCAGCAGCGTAGGTCCAGGGCTCAAGAACACTGAAGCTTTCTTT. This chain links TRBV9 with TRBJ1-1; D is possibly TRBD1 (5 bases). Germline V gene lookup returns CDR1 SGDLS and CDR2 YYNGEE. The CDR3 length is 16 residues. Trimming stripped 0 bases from V and 1 base from J, with 13 bases between.

The CDR3 protein is CASSLPSGGSFVGETQYF. The DNA for the CDR3 is TGTGCCAGCAGTCTCCCTAGCGGGGGTTCGTTCGTGGGGGAGACCCAGTACTTC. This chain connects TRBV28 to TRBJ2-5, with 10 bases that match TRBD2. CDR1 is MDHEN, CDR2 SYDVKM, per germline. The length of the CDR3 is 18 residues. V lost 5 bases and J lost 5; bases outside the gene matches: 17. Based on the CDR3 plus reference TRBV28 and TRBJ2-5, the full variable domain is DVKVTQSSRYLVKRTGEKVFLECVQDMDHENMFWYRQDPGLGLRLIYFSYDVKMKEKGDIPEGYSVSREKKERFSLILESASTNQTSMYLCASSLPSGGSFVGETQYFGPGTRLLVL.

The chain has TRBV4-3 and TRBJ2-3; TRBD2 aligns across 8 bases. Germline V lookup: CDR1 LGHNA, CDR2 YSLEER. CDR3 length: 18 amino acids. V lost 0 bases, J lost 5 bases, and 13 bases stayed unmatched. CDR3 nucleotides: TGCGCCAGCAGCCAAGAATGGGGCCGGGGGGGCTTTCAAGATACGCAGTATTTT. This encodes CASSQEWGRGGFQDTQYF.

V gene TRBV19 combines with J gene TRBJ1-6, with D unresolved. The germline V gene encodes CDR1 LNHDA and CDR2 SQIVND (reference sequence). This CDR3 comprises 11 residues. The V end was cut by 7 bases, the J end by 7 bases, with 5 bases between. This CDR3 reads CASILNSPLHF. CDR3 nucleotide sequence: TGTGCCAGTATATTAAATTCACCCCTCCACTTT. The whole variable domain, filled in from reference TRBV19 and TRBJ1-6, reads DGGITQSPKYLFRKEGQNVTLSCEQNLNHDAMYWYRQDPGQGLRLIYYSQIVNDFQKGDIAEGYSVSREKKESFPLTVTSAQKNPTAFYLCASILNSPLHFGNGTRLTVT.

The chain combines TRBV6-5 with TRBJ1-1, with D perhaps matching TRBD1 (6 bases). Trimming left V 5 bases short and J 1 base short, with 11 bases between. The CDR3 has 14 amino acids. Germline V lookup: CDR1 MNHEY, CDR2 SVGAGI. The CDR3 nucleotides are TGTGCCAGCAGTCGACAGGTTCCGAACACTGAAGCTTTCTTT. Its protein product is CASSRQVPNTEAFF.

In its sample, this clone was seen a few times. The chain employs TRBV5-1 and TRBJ2-1, with D maybe TRBD1 (6 bases). This CDR3 contains 14 residues. V was trimmed by 4 bases and J by 9 bases, leaving 17 bases between them. Per germline, CDR1 SGHRS and CDR2 YFSETQ. CDR3 in amino acids: CASSQGTPGSEQFF. CDR3 coding DNA: TGCGCCAGCAGCCAGGGGACCCCGGGTAGTGAGCAGTTCTTC.

A few counts support this clone. This chain connects TRBV19 to TRBJ1-2; 8 bases line up with TRBD1. CDR1 is LNHDA, CDR2 SQIVND, per germline (reference sequence). The CDR3 length is 13 residues. J was trimmed by 7 bases and V by 3 bases; bases with no gene match: 4. The CDR3 is CASSMAGGTGYTF. DNA for the CDR3: TGTGCCAGTAGTATGGCAGGGGGCACTGGCTACACCTTC.

This clone was seen once. The chain combines TRBV10-3 with TRBJ2-7; unclear D gene. Between the trimmed V and J ends, which lost 2 bases and 3 bases, there was a span of 5 bases. From germline, CDR1 is ENHRY and CDR2 SYGVKD. CDR3 length equals 12 residues. The CDR3 protein is CAISEPHYEQYF. The CDR3 DNA is TGTGCCATCAGTGAGCCCCACTACGAGCAGTACTTC.

The genes are TRBV24-1 and TRBJ2-1; TRBD1 is a possible D gene (8 bases). The CDR3 loop spans 16 amino acids. Trimming left V 4 bases short and J 6 bases short, with 18 bases between. The germline V gene has CDR1 KGHDR and CDR2 SFDVKD. This CDR3 reads CATSDPGQGGVNEQFF. As DNA, the CDR3 is TGTGCCACCAGTGACCCCGGACAGGGAGGGGTCAATGAGCAGTTCTTC.